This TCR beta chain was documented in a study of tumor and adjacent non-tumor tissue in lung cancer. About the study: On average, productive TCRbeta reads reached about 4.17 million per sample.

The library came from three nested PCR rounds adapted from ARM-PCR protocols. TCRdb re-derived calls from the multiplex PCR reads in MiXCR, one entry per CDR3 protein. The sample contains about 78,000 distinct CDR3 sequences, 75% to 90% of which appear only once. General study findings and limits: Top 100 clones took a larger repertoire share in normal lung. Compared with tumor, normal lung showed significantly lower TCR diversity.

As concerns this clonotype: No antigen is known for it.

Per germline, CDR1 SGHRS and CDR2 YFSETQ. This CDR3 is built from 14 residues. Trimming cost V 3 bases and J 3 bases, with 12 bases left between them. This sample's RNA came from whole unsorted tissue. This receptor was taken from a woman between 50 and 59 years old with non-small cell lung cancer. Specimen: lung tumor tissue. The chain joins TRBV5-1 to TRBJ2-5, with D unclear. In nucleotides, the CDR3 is TGCGCCAGCAGCTCGTGGGCAGAGGAAGAGACCCAGTACTTC. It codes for CASSSWAEEETQYF. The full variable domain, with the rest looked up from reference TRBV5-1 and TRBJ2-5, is KAGVTQTPRYLIKTRGQQVTLSCSPISGHRSVSWYQQTPGQGLQFLFEYFSETQRNKGNFPGRFSGRQFSNSRSEMNVSTLELGDSALYLCASSSWAEEETQYFGPGTRLLVL.